This entry describes one T cell receptor (beta chain). Its recognized antigen is unknown. No clone much larger than this one lies a single base away; base qualities are absent. Using the deep immunoSEQ assay, TCR CDR3 regions were amplified from genomic DNA by multiplex PCR. Extracted genomic DNA from each cell subset was spread evenly across all wells of several immunoSEQ 96-well plates, with each plate serving as a replicate. Each replicate PCR for sorted subsets received around 210 ng genomic DNA, equal to roughly 29,000 T cell genomes. Purified libraries were measured with a Qubit 3.0 fluorometer, size-checked on a Bioanalyzer 2100, and measured again with the KAPA Library Quantification kit. Every immunoSEQ 96-well plate was sequenced on a dedicated single-read 150-cycle Illumina NextSeq 550 flow cell. On the authors' methods: Because the immunoSEQ output included only junctional sequences and no quality scores, the filtering could not be the same as the filtering used for full-length reads. To assign V/J genes and CDR3, sequences were annotated against IMGT germline references using PyIR, a Python wrapper for IgBLAST v1.9. Reads with weak V/J assignments (E-value above 1e-6), missing CDR3, stop codons, out-of-frame junctions, or ambiguous translated residues were removed. V3J clonotypes were defined as sequences sharing the same inferred V gene, J gene, and CDR3 amino acid sequence. To compute the percentage overlap between repertoires, the number of shared unique clonotypes was divided by the size of the smaller repertoire. Repertoire richness was assessed with RTK rarefaction, the Chao1 estimator, and Recon v2.1 estimates of unobserved clonotypes. For all TCRbeta clonotypes obtained by the gDNA method from four donors, generation probabilities were computed with OLGA. This is the immuneACCESS table as TCRdb keeps it, with only in-frame sequences that have V and J called. A part of the clones is gone; compared with another copy, unresolved V genes explain less than half, and the rest is unexplained. V, J and clone size are taken as reported in that table, and D and trimming were inferred from the DNA itself. The sample profile shows about 700,000 clones; about 92% of them were found once. 24% of the sample is in the top ten clones.

CD8 naive samples were CD45RO-negative cells positively selected for CCR7, giving a CD45RA+CCR7+ population that excluded TemRA cells. Healthy HIV-negative adults with no recently reported acute infections or vaccinations were included as donors. Every donor was a Caucasian adult residing in Nashville, Tennessee, USA. Blood was obtained by leukapheresis, after which PBMCs were separated by Ficoll-Histopaque density gradient centrifugation and cryopreserved in liquid nitrogen vapor phase. Purity and quantity of every magnetically sorted T cell population were checked by analytical flow cytometry. From each sorted fraction, genomic DNA was isolated and quantified by UV absorbance on a Nanodrop 2000c. CDR1 and CDR2 are read off the germline V gene as SGHVS and FQNEAQ. The CDR3 goes from the cysteine to the phenylalanine over 14 residues. Only the CDR3 region is kept as DNA, spanning 42 bases read in frame from base 1. Clipping removes 10 bases from V and 9 bases from J, with 13 as the unmatched junction base count.

This specimen comes from a study of shared clonotypes between healthy human individuals (TCRdb year 2020). For the study in its entirety: The cohort included three men and a couple of women between 18 and 49 years of age. For each donor, CD4 naive and CD4 memory were each given three plates, CD8 naive was given two plates, and CD8 memory was given one plate. The study deeply sequenced blood TCR repertoires of about 5 healthy adults to estimate repertoire size and the extent of clonotype sharing between individuals. To increase sequencing depth and limit assay-specific biases, TCR repertoire library preparation and sequencing were carried out by different laboratories using diverse techniques. Per donor, leukapheresis produced somewhere between about 0.9 and 9.5 billion PBMCs.

What the research found in general, with its limitations: Even with the large sequencing depth, rarefaction of the sorted-subset datasets indicated that sequencing was incomplete. Pairwise subsampling indicated that sequencing depth was expected to affect the degree of clonotype sharing among donors. Compared with non-shared clonotypes, the clonotypes found in all four sorted-subset donors had higher generation probabilities. The genetic and exposure-history diversity represented was limited by the small number of donors. Sampling was restricted to blood, and TCR repertoires in tissue are likely to differ from TCR repertoires in blood. Sharing across a few donors was observed for approximately 5% of naive CD4, about 3.2% of naive CD8, 2.3% of memory CD4, and about 0.4% of memory CD8 clonotypes. Estimated clonotype richness was generally larger for naive than for memory subsets.

The sequencing input was naive CD8+ T cells sorted from blood. The meaning of the sample's cell subset or site label: CD45RA+CCR7+. This sequence was found in a young man in good health. The chain is assembled from TRBV7-8 and TRBJ2-1; a stretch of 9 junction bases matches TRBD2. In nucleotides, the sequence is TGTGCCACCTGGTCGGCGGGGGGGTCTTTTGAGCAGTTCTTC. The encoded protein is CATWSAGGSFEQFF.